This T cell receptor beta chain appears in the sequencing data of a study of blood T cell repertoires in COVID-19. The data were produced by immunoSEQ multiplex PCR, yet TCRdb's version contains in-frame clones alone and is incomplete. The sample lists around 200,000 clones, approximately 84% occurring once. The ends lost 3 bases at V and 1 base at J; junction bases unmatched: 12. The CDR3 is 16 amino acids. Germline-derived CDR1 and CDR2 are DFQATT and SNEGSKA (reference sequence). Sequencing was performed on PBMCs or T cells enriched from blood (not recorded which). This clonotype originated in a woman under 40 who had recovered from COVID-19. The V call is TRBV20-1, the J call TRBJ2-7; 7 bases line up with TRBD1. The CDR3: CSASLKRDRSSYEQYF. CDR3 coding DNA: TGCAGTGCTAGTCTTAAAAGGGACAGATCGTCCTACGAGCAGTACTTC.